The clone carrying this TCR beta chain has only a few counts. No antigen is known for it. Germline CDR1 reads MNHNY; CDR2 reads SVGAGI (reference sequence). The CDR3 totals 12 residues. Trimming shortened V by 8 bases and J by 3 bases, and 10 bases separated the two germline ends. The sample originates from a study of blood T cells in healthy people across ages. Findings of the study overall: A roughly linear fall in TCR beta diversity per million T cells was seen with increasing age.

A sample-barcoded 5' primer and a J-beta primer mix were used in a second PCR of roughly 7 to 12 cycles. Each cDNA molecule, via a template-switch adaptor with 12 random nucleotides, was tagged. One entry per CDR3 protein, called by TCRdb with MiXCR from the 5' RACE reads. The sample includes some 690,000 distinct CDR3 sequences, 22% seen only once; the top ten take 22%. The sequence was collected from a man between 65 and 85 years old in good health. V usage is TRBV6-6 and J usage is TRBJ1-1; no clear D gene. The source material was blood. DNA of the CDR3: TGTGCCAGCTCGCGTGATTACACTGAAGCTTTCTTT. Translating it yields CASSRDYTEAFF.